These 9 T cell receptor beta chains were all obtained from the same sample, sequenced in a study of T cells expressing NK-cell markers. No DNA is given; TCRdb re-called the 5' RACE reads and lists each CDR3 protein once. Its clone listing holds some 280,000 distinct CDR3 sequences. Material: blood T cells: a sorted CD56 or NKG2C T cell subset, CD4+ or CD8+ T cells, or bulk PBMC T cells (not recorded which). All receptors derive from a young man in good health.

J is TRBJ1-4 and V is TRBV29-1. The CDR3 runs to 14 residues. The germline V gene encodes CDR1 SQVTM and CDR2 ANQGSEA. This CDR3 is CSVGSTTTNEKLFF.

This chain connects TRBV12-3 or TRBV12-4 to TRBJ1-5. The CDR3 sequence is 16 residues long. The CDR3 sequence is CASSLSRQGDNQPQHF.

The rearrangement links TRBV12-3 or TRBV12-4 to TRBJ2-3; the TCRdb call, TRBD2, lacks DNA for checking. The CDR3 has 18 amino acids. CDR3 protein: CASSFLSGRVTSTDTQYF.

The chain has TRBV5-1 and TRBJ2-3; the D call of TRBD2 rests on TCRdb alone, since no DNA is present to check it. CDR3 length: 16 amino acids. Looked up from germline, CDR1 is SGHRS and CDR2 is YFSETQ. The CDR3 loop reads CASSLPLGQSADTQYF.

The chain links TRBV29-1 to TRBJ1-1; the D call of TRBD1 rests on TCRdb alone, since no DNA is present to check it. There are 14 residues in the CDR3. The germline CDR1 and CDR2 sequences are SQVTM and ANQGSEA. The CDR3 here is CSVEETGLGTEAFF. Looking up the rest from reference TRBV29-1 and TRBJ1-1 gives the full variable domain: SAVISQKPSRDICQRGTSLTIQCQVDSQVTMMFWYRQQPGQSLTLIATANQGSEATYESGFVIDKFPISRPNLTFSTLTVSNMSPEDSSIYLCSVEETGLGTEAFFGQGTRLTVV.

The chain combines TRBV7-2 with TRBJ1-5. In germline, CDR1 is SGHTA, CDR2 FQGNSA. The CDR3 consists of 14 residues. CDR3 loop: CASTKRVGNQPQHF. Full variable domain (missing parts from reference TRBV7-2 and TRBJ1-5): GAGVSQSPSNKVTEKGKDVELRCDPISGHTALYWYRQSLGQGLEFLIYFQGNSAPDKSGLPSDRFSAERTGGSVSTLTIQRTQQEDSAVYLCASTKRVGNQPQHFGDGTRLSIL.

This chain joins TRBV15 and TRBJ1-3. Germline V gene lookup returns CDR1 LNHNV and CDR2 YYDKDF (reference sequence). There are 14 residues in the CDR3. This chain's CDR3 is CATSRDRIGNTIYF.

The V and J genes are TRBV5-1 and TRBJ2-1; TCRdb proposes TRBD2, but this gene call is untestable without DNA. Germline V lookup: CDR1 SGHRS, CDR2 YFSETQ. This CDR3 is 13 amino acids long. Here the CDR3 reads CASSALGGWGQFF. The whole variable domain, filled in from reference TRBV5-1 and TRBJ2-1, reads KAGVTQTPRYLIKTRGQQVTLSCSPISGHRSVSWYQQTPGQGLQFLFEYFSETQRNKGNFPGRFSGRQFSNSRSEMNVSTLELGDSALYLCASSALGGWGQFFGPGTRLTVL.

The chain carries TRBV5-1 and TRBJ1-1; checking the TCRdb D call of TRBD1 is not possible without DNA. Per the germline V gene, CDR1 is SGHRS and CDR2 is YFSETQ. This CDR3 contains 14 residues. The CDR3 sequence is CASSSGTANTEAFF.